This TCR beta chain comes out of a study of T cell responses to AZD1222 COVID-19 vaccine. TCRdb keeps only in-frame clones here, not all; method: immunoSEQ multiplex PCR. The sample consists of approximately 110,000 clones, about 90% of them appearing once. With 6 bases clipped from V and 6 bases from J, the junction kept 4 bases outside the gene matches. This CDR3 is built from 14 residues. CDR1 MNHEY and CDR2 SVGAGI come from the germline V gene. Study-wide results and limits: Nearly half of unique spike-specific TCRs reportedly avoided B.1.351 and B.1.1.7 mutated regions. Baseline testing showed seropositivity in only a handful of AZD1222 recipients.

As to this clone: Its antigen is unknown.

The sequences come from peripheral blood, collected on day 0 of AZD1222 vaccination. V usage is TRBV6-5 and J usage is TRBJ1-4, with 10 bases that match TRBD1. The TCR comes from an adult in good health. The CDR3: CASRPGQGYEKLFF. The CDR3 region has the DNA TGTGCCAGCAGACCGGGACAGGGGTATGAAAAACTGTTTTTT.